This entry concerns a single TCR beta chain. What it recognizes is unknown. The CDR3 has 17 amino acids. The junction had 11 bases not matched to a gene; V was cut back by 6 bases and J by 2 bases. Germline CDR1 and CDR2: MNHNS and SASEGT. These data belong to a study of CD8 T cells in ankylosing spondylitis. Study-wide findings and caveats: Fewer than 10 highly homologous variants made up a TCR beta motif that seemed to typify ankylosing spondylitis blood. Reportedly, significant enrichment of disease-linked clones occurred in matched ankylosing spondylitis synovial fluid.

TCR beta libraries were made by quantitative 5'-RACE with molecular barcodes. MiXCR, run by TCRdb on the 5' RACE reads, gives a single entry per CDR3 protein. The data hold 750,000 to 850,000 distinct CDR3 sequences, with 10% to 15% observed a single time. J is TRBJ2-7 and V is TRBV6-1, with 12 nucleotides matching TRBD2. The sequencing sample was made of blood, either unsorted or a sorted T cell fraction (not recorded which). The TCR originated in a male donor with ankylosing spondylitis. CDR3 amino acids: CASSRGTSGLHPYEQYF. CDR3 sequence (DNA): TGTGCCAGCAGCCGCGGGACTAGCGGGTTGCACCCCTACGAGCAGTACTTC.